The next 20 T cell receptor beta chains were all read from a single sample in a study of tumor-infiltrating lymphocytes in primary liver carcinoma. From approximately 530 ng of total RNA, TCR beta-specific cDNA was reverse-transcribed using a constant-region primer. Sequencing libraries for TCR beta derived from three nested multiplex PCR rounds that used slightly modified ARM-PCR. TRBV1-TRBV30 forward primers and a C-beta reverse primer were used in the first two PCR rounds, which each ran for approximately 10 cycles. One entry per CDR3 protein, called by TCRdb with MiXCR from the multiplex PCR reads. The profile shows about 120,000 distinct CDR3 sequences, approximately 71% of them singletons. Co-extracted RNA and DNA came from roughly 21-30 mg of unsorted bulk tissue. Sequencing input: tumor-adjacent normal liver tissue. Every receptor here comes from a woman aged 55-70 years with primary liver carcinoma and hepatitis B virus infection.

The chain combines TRBV6-2 or TRBV6-3 with TRBJ2-4; 7 nucleotides match TRBD1. The CDR3 loop spans 13 amino acids. CDR1 is MNHEY, CDR2 SVGEGT, per germline. V trimming: 9 bases; J trimming: 6 bases; junction bases outside the gene matches: 8. CDR3 DNA: TGTGCCAGTAGAGGACAGGCGCTAAACATTCAGTACTTC. Its protein product is CASRGQALNIQYF.

The chain is built from TRBV11-2 and TRBJ2-3, with 13 bases aligning to TRBD2. There are 16 residues in the CDR3. CDR1 is SGHAT, CDR2 FQNNGV, per germline. J was trimmed by 11 bases and V by 6 bases; bases with no gene match: 14. CDR3 sequence (DNA): TGTGCCAGCAGTCCGAAGGGACTAGCGGGGAGGCGATGGCAGTATTTT. Residues: CASSPKGLAGRRWQYF.

In its sample, this clonotype was seen once. Possible read error: a much larger clone is one base away. The gene calls are TRBV5-8 and TRBJ2-1; D is uncertain. CDR3 length equals 10 residues. Germline-derived CDR1 and CDR2 are SGHTS and YDEGEE. For the CDR3, the DNA is TGTGCCAGCAGCTTGAATGGGCAGTTCTTC. It specifies CASSLNGQFF.

This clonotype was detected ten times or more. The V and J genes are TRBV6-5 and TRBJ2-1; 7 positions agree with TRBD2. V lost 6 bases to trimming and J lost 7 bases; unmatched junction nucleotides: 9. Germline V gene lookup returns CDR1 MNHEY and CDR2 SVGAGI. This CDR3 contains 14 residues. The CDR3 DNA reads as TGTGCCAGCAGCCCCATCCCCGGGGGGAATGAGCAGTTCTTC. Translating gives CASSPIPGGNEQFF.

To note about this clonotype: A single base separates this from a much larger clone, so it may be a read error. The chain carries TRBV7-9 and TRBJ2-3, with 11 bases lining up with TRBD2. CDR1 and CDR2 from the germline V gene are SEHNR and FQNEAQ (reference sequence). The CDR3 has 14 amino acids. In nucleotides, the CDR3 is TGTACCAGCAGTCAAGGACTAGCGGGAGATACGCAGTATTTT. Translated, it gives CTSSQGLAGDTQYF.

Worth noting for this clonotype: A much larger clone lies a single base off, so this may be a read error. The chain joins TRBV7-9 to TRBJ1-3, with D possibly matching TRBD1 (6 bases). Germline CDR1 SEHNR, CDR2 FQNEAQ (reference sequence). The CDR3 spans 17 residues. The V end was cut by 1 base, the J end by 0 bases, with 13 bases between. CDR3 in DNA: TGTGCCAGCAGCTTAGGTCAGGGGACGAGCTCTGGAAACACCATATATTTT. Amino acids: CASSLGQGTSSGNTIYF.

Worth noting for this clonotype: One end of the junction varies from germline; a read error may be responsible. This chain connects TRBV14 to TRBJ1-2, with D possibly being TRBD1 (5 bases). Looked up from germline, CDR1 is SGHDN and CDR2 is FVKESK. This CDR3 is built from 13 residues. CDR3 nucleotide sequence: TGTGCCAGCAGCCAAAGACAGTCCGATGGTTACACCTTC. It specifies CASSQRQSDGYTF.

Points on this clonotype: One base away lies a much larger clone, so this may be a sequencing read error. This chain links TRBV28 with TRBJ1-5, with D maybe TRBD1 (5 bases). Germline V gene lookup returns CDR1 MDHEN and CDR2 SYDVKM. The V gene lost 3 bases and the J gene lost 15 bases, with 21 bases spanning the gap. This CDR3 contains 14 residues. The CDR3 sequence is CASSLGTAVTARHF. CDR3 nucleotide sequence: TGTGCCAGCAGTTTGGGGACCGCGGTTACGGCCCGGCATTTT.

A word on this clonotype: A single base separates this from a much larger clone, so it may be a read error. The CDR3 DNA follows: TGTGCCCGGAACCCCTCCGACAGGGTGGTGAACAATGAGCAGTTCTTC. It translates to CARNPSDRVVNNEQFF. The rearrangement links TRBV30 to TRBJ2-1, with 7 bases that match TRBD1. V lost 8 bases and J lost 5; bases outside the gene matches: 18. This CDR3 region has 16 residues. The germline V gene has CDR1 GTSNPN and CDR2 SVGIG (reference sequence). The full variable domain, with the rest looked up from reference TRBV30 and TRBJ2-1, is SQTIHQWPATLVQPVGSPLSLECTVEGTSNPNLYWYRQAAGRGLQLLFYSVGIGQISSEVPQNLSASRPQDRQFILSSKKLLLSDSGFYLCARNPSDRVVNNEQFFGPGTRLTVL.

This clonotype was seen only once. An end of the junction does not agree with germline; a read error may underlie this. This rearrangement joins TRBV4-2 to TRBJ1-3; a weak D match, TRBD1 (5 bases). This CDR3 spans 14 amino acids. In germline, CDR1 is LGHNA, CDR2 YNFKEQ. In DNA form, the CDR3 reads TGTGCTAGCAACCAAGAGGGGCCTGGAAACACCATATATTTT. The encoded protein is CASNQEGPGNTIYF.

This clonotype has a count of ten or more. The chain is built from TRBV4-1 and TRBJ1-1; TRBD1 agrees at 7 bases. Germline V CDR1 and CDR2: MGHRA, YSYEKL. This CDR3 contains 15 residues. Trimming removed 1 base from V and 5 bases from J; junction bases left unmatched: 7. This chain's CDR3 is CASSQAWAQGTEAFF. As DNA, the CDR3 is TGCGCCAGCAGCCAAGCTTGGGCACAGGGGACTGAAGCTTTCTTT.

The chain links TRBV11-2 to TRBJ2-1; 9 bases match TRBD2. Trimming cost V 3 bases and J 9 bases; bases outside gene matches: 3. Germline-derived CDR1 and CDR2 are SGHAT and FQNNGV. The CDR3 sequence is 13 residues long. CDR3 nucleotide sequence: TGTGCCAGCAGCTTGACTAGCGGTTGTGAGCAGTTCTTC. Translating it yields CASSLTSGCEQFF.

This clonotype showed up just once. The chain recombines TRBV2 with TRBJ2-3; D uncertain. Germline CDR1 reads SNHLY; CDR2 reads FYNNEI. The CDR3 length is 12 residues. The ends were cut back, 5 bases at V and 4 bases at J, with 7 bases in the middle. CDR3 sequence (DNA): TGTGCCAGCAGTACGAGTGCAGATACGCAGTATTTT. Amino acid sequence: CASSTSADTQYF.

The chain links TRBV10-3 to TRBJ2-6; the D is unclear. The V end was cut by 4 bases, the J end by 0 bases, with 4 bases between. The CDR3 length is 14 residues. Germline CDR1 ENHRY, CDR2 SYGVKD. Here the CDR3 reads CAISGPSGANVLTF. CDR3 nucleotides: TGTGCCATCAGTGGCCCCTCTGGGGCCAACGTCCTGACTTTC.

This clonotype was seen more than once but under ten times. This may be a read error, as it is one base from a much larger clone. This chain joins TRBV6-1 and TRBJ1-1; maybe TRBD1 (5 bases). Germline CDR1 and CDR2: MNHNS and SASEGT. The CDR3 runs 11 residues. V was trimmed by 7 bases and J by 6 bases, leaving 9 bases between them. Here the CDR3 DNA reads TGTGCCAGCATTAGGGGCGCTGAAGCTTTCTTT. Translated: CASIRGAEAFF.

The chain is built from TRBV12-3 or TRBV12-4 and TRBJ1-1, with D possibly matching TRBD1 (6 bases). There are 13 residues in the CDR3. CDR3 nucleotides: TGTCTCAGCGTTGTGGGGGCGGGAACTGAAGCTTTCTTT. It specifies CLSVVGAGTEAFF.

The chain links TRBV11-2 to TRBJ2-7, with D uncertain. The germline V and J ends were trimmed by 9 bases and 10 bases, with 25 bases remaining between them. The CDR3 has 14 amino acids. Germline V lookup: CDR1 SGHAT, CDR2 FQNNGV. CDR3 DNA: TGTGCCAGGATCTTAGCCCCGAGAATTGCCTATCAGTACTTC. Residues: CARILAPRIAYQYF. The full variable domain, with the rest looked up from reference TRBV11-2 and TRBJ2-7, is EAGVAQSPRYKIIEKRQSVAFWCNPISGHATLYWYQQILGQGPKLLIQFQNNGVVDDSQLPKDRFSAERLKGVDSTLKIQPAKLEDSAVYLCARILAPRIAYQYFGPGTRLTVT.

Turning to this clonotype: Relative to the germline gene, one junction end is altered; a read error may explain this. This chain uses TRBV5-1 with TRBJ2-5, with TRBD2 matching 7 bases. This CDR3 contains 16 residues. Germline CDR1 and CDR2: SGHRS and YFSETQ. CDR3 sequence reads: CANSWEGRGAQETQYF. CDR3 DNA sequence: TGCGCCAACAGCTGGGAGGGGAGAGGGGCACAGGAGACCCAGTACTTC.

The sample holds many counts of this clonotype. This chain connects TRBV7-9 to TRBJ1-2; 9 positions match TRBD1. This CDR3 is built from 15 residues. Germline-derived CDR1 and CDR2 are SEHNR and FQNEAQ (reference sequence). V gave up 5 bases and J gave up 2 bases; unmatched junction bases: 6. The CDR3 here is CASSPGQGLNYGYTF. The CDR3 nucleotides read TGTGCCAGCAGCCCGGGACAGGGCCTGAACTATGGCTACACCTTC.

On this clonotype: An end of the junction does not agree with germline; a read error may underlie this. The chain is built from TRBV11-2 and TRBJ1-4; D not resolved. This CDR3 has 17 amino acids. From germline, CDR1 is SGHAT and CDR2 FQNNGV. CDR3 region: CASSLTRQTATNEKLFF. Here the CDR3 DNA reads TGCGCCAGCAGCCTCACCCGACAAACTGCAACTAATGAAAAACTGTTTTTT.